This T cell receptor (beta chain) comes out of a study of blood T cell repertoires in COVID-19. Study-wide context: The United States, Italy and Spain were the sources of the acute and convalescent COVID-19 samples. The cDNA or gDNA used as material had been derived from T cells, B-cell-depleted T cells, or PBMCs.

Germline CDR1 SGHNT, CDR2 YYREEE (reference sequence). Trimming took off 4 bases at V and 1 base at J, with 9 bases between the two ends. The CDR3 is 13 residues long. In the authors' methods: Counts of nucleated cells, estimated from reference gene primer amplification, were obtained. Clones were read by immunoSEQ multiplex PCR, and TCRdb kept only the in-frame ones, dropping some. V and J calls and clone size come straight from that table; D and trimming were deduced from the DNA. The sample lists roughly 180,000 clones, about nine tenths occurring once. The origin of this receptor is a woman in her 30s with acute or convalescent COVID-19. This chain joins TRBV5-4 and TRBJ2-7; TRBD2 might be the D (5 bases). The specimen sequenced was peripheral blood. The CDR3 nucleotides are TGTGCCAGCAGCCCCGGGGATTCCTACGAGCAGTACTTC. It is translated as CASSPGDSYEQYF.